The rows below give T cell receptor beta chains drawn from one sample of a study of blood T cell repertoires in COVID-19. The table came from immunoSEQ multiplex PCR; TCRdb's copy has only in-frame clones and leaves some out. The sample consists of about 190,000 clones, about 81% of them appearing once. The sequencing sample was made of peripheral blood. All receptors derive from a young man with active or convalescent COVID-19. Each CDR3 is given with its conserved first and last residue. D genes are given only for firm matches. The size of a clone is reported for some rows only, either as once, few or many, or as a class for expanded clones.

size	D	J	V	CDR3	DNA
NA	TRBD1	TRBJ1-2	TRBV3-1/TRBV3-2	CASSQTGTGVPYGYTF	TGTGCCAGCAGCCAAACCGGGACAGGGGTGCCCTATGGCTACACCTTC
once	NA	TRBJ1-1	TRBV19	CASSTGQVNTEAFF	TGTGCCAGTAGTACCGGACAAGTGAACACTGAAGCTTTCTTT
NA	NA	TRBJ1-1	TRBV5-1	CASSLEGRAEAFF	TGCGCCAGCAGCTTGGAAGGGCGGGCTGAAGCTTTCTTT
NA	NA	TRBJ2-7	TRBV5-5	CASSPAGLEYF	TGTGCCAGCAGCCCGGCTGGGCTGGAGTACTTC
NA	NA	TRBJ1-5	TRBV3-1/TRBV3-2	CASSQGTGELQPQHF	TGTGCCAGCAGCCAAGGTACCGGGGAACTTCAGCCCCAGCATTTT
NA	NA	TRBJ1-2	TRBV6-2/TRBV6-3	CASSYLQGTYGYTF	TGTGCCAGCAGTTACTTACAGGGAACATATGGCTACACCTTC
NA	NA	TRBJ1-1	TRBV4-3	CASSSTGDTEAFF	TGCGCCAGCAGCTCCACGGGGGACACTGAAGCTTTCTTT
NA	NA	TRBJ1-1	TRBV5-6	CASSYSSNRAEAFF	TGTGCCAGCAGCTACAGTTCAAATCGCGCTGAAGCTTTCTTT
NA	TRBD2	TRBJ2-1	TRBV3-1/TRBV3-2	CASSHRGLAGSYNEQFF	TGTGCCAGCAGCCACCGAGGACTAGCGGGGTCCTACAATGAGCAGTTCTTC
NA	TRBD1	TRBJ2-5	TRBV28	CASSSPGQGAGETQYF	TGTGCCAGCAGTTCCCCGGGACAGGGGGCGGGAGAGACCCAGTACTTC
NA	TRBD2	TRBJ2-7	TRBV3-1/TRBV3-2	CASSRGLAGAYEQYF	TGTGCCAGCAGCCGGGGACTAGCGGGAGCCTACGAGCAGTACTTC
few	TRBD1	TRBJ1-5	TRBV19	CASSKIDRARDQPQHF	TGTGCCAGTAGTAAAATAGACAGGGCGAGAGATCAGCCCCAGCATTTT
NA	NA	TRBJ1-1	TRBV5-4	CASSLAGLNSRGGTEAFF	TGTGCCAGCAGCTTGGCCGGTCTCAATTCGAGGGGAGGGACTGAAGCTTTCTTT
NA	NA	TRBJ1-2	TRBV7-2	CASSQGWELGNYGYTF	TGTGCCAGCAGCCAGGGGTGGGAGTTAGGTAACTATGGCTACACCTTC
NA	NA	TRBJ1-1	TRBV11-3	CASSLLAGEDTEAFF	TGTGCCAGCAGCTTACTTGCGGGGGAAGACACTGAAGCTTTCTTT
NA	NA	TRBJ2-4	TRBV3-1/TRBV3-2	CASSQGGGTIAKNIQYF	TGTGCCAGCAGCCAAGGGGGCGGGACCATAGCCAAAAACATTCAGTACTTC
NA	NA	TRBJ1-5	TRBV28	CASIMRGQPQHF	TGTGCCAGCATAATGCGCGGTCAGCCCCAGCATTTT
NA	NA	TRBJ2-3	TRBV6-2/TRBV6-3	CASSLRGRGTDTQYF	TGTGCCAGCAGTTTACGGGGTCGGGGCACAGATACGCAGTATTTT
NA	TRBD1	TRBJ1-1	TRBV28	CASPGQGALGDTEAFF	TGTGCCAGCCCGGGACAGGGGGCATTGGGGGACACTGAAGCTTTCTTT
NA	TRBD1	TRBJ1-5	TRBV7-2	CASSPQTGKGSNQPQHF	TGTGCCAGCAGCCCCCAGACAGGGAAAGGTAGCAATCAGCCCCAGCATTTT
NA	NA	TRBJ2-2	TRBV5-1	CASSLPGQSFTGELFF	TGCGCCAGCAGCTTGCCCGGACAGAGCTTCACCGGGGAGCTGTTTTTT
NA	TRBD1	TRBJ1-2	TRBV27	CASSFLTRTGGYVGYTF	TGTGCCAGCAGTTTCTTGACCAGGACAGGGGGCTACGTTGGCTACACCTTC
once	NA	TRBJ2-1	TRBV9	CASSPNTRIHNEQFF	TGTGCCAGCAGCCCGAATACTAGGATTCACAATGAGCAGTTCTTC
NA	NA	TRBJ1-2	TRBV12-3/TRBV12-4	CASSTGSVPPYTF	TGTGCCAGCAGTACCGGGTCGGTCCCCCCCTACACCTTC
NA	TRBD1	TRBJ1-2	TRBV5-4	CASSDPLDRVNYGYTF	TGTGCCAGCAGCGACCCCCTTGACAGGGTAAACTATGGCTACACCTTC
NA	NA	TRBJ2-5	TRBV9	CASSVETSQETQYF	TGTGCCAGCAGCGTCGAGACTAGCCAAGAGACCCAGTACTTC
NA	TRBD1	TRBJ2-6	TRBV7-9	CASSDNRGRAGANVLTF	TGTGCCAGCAGCGACAACAGGGGGCGAGCTGGGGCCAACGTCCTGACTTTC
NA	NA	TRBJ2-1	TRBV28	CASSLSGWGDRQGEQFF	TGTGCCAGCAGTTTAAGTGGGTGGGGGGATAGGCAGGGTGAGCAGTTCTTC
NA	NA	TRBJ2-1	TRBV6-5	CASSESGTYNEQFF	TGTGCCAGCAGCGAGTCCGGGACCTACAATGAGCAGTTCTTC
NA	NA	TRBJ1-1	TRBV27	CASSPLGRGTEAFF	TGTGCCAGCAGTCCTTTAGGCAGGGGCACTGAAGCTTTCTTT
NA	TRBD1	TRBJ1-2	TRBV13	CASSPEDRGKREGYTF	TGTGCCAGCAGCCCAGAGGACAGGGGGAAAAGGGAGGGCTACACCTTC
once	NA	TRBJ2-5	TRBV7-9	CASSQKTVQETQYF	TGTGCCAGCAGCCAAAAGACAGTCCAAGAGACCCAGTACTTC
few	TRBD1	TRBJ2-7	TRBV7-9	CASSQKDRDSYEQYF	TGTGCCAGCAGCCAGAAGGACAGGGACTCCTACGAGCAGTACTTC
NA	NA	TRBJ2-2	TRBV14	CASSQLVGLGGTGELFF	TGTGCCAGCAGCCAATTGGTCGGGTTGGGGGGCACCGGGGAGCTGTTTTTT
once	TRBD2	TRBJ2-7	TRBV12-5	CASGGGTAYEQYF	TGTGCTAGTGGGGGGGGGACGGCCTACGAGCAGTACTTC
NA	NA	TRBJ2-3	TRBV5-4	CASYRDTVTDTQYF	TGTGCCAGTTACCGGGACACCGTAACAGATACGCAGTATTTT
NA	TRBD1	TRBJ1-3	TRBV19	CASSGKGAISGNTIYF	TGTGCCAGTAGTGGGAAGGGGGCAATTTCTGGAAACACCATATATTTT
NA	TRBD1	TRBJ2-1	TRBV27	CASSLFGIRTGNNEQFF	TGTGCCAGCAGTTTATTCGGGATACGGACAGGGAACAATGAGCAGTTCTTC
NA	TRBD1	TRBJ2-1	TRBV27	CASSLGTGRTEQFF	TGTGCCAGCAGTCTGGGGACAGGGCGGACTGAGCAGTTCTTC
NA	NA	TRBJ1-6	TRBV27	CASSLSGGRGSPLHF	TGTGCCAGCAGTTTATCCGGGGGAAGAGGTTCACCCCTCCACTTT
few	NA	TRBJ2-1	TRBV7-2	CASSPRDSKYNEQFF	TGTGCCAGCAGCCCCCGGGACTCAAAATACAATGAGCAGTTCTTC
NA	NA	TRBJ2-1	TRBV7-8	CASSSRVGNLPYNEQFF	TGTGCCAGCAGTTCCCGGGTTGGCAACTTACCCTACAATGAGCAGTTCTTC
NA	NA	TRBJ2-2	TRBV10-1	CASGRQGGTGELFF	TGCGCCAGCGGTCGACAGGGAGGCACCGGGGAGCTGTTTTTT
NA	TRBD2	TRBJ2-1	TRBV7-2	CASRLAGVSYNEQFF	TGTGCCAGCAGACTAGCGGGGGTCTCCTACAATGAGCAGTTCTTC
NA	NA	TRBJ1-6	TRBV6-2/TRBV6-3	CASSYSSSSPLHF	TGTGCCAGCAGTTACTCTTCTAGCTCACCCCTCCACTTT